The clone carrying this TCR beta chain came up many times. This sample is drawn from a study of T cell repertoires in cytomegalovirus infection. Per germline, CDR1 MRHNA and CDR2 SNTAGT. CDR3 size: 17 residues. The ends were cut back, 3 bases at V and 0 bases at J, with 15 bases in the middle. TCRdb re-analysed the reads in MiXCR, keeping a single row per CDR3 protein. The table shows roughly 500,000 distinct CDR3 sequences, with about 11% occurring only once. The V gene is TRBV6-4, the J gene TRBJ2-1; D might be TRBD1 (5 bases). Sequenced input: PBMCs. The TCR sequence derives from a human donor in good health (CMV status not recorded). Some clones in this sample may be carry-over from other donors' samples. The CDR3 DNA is TGTGCCAGCAGTGAAGACAGTTTTATTAGCTCCTACAATGAGCAGTTCTTC. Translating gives CASSEDSFISSYNEQFF.